What follows are 6 T cell receptor beta chains derived from one specimen sequenced in a study of blood T cells in healthy people across ages. Combining a sample-barcoded 5' primer with a J-beta primer mix, a second PCR ran for roughly 7 to 11 cycles. Each CDR3 protein gets one entry after TCRdb re-called the 5' RACE reads with MiXCR. The sample carries roughly 1.5 million distinct CDR3 sequences, approximately 43% recorded once. What was sequenced was blood. The receptors here all came from a young woman in good health.

This clonotype was seen repeatedly, ten times or more. The chain combines TRBV4-3 with TRBJ2-1; maybe TRBD2 (7 bases). This CDR3 region has 14 residues. In germline, CDR1 is LGHNA, CDR2 YSLEER. Trimming removed 7 bases at V and 5 bases at J, with 15 bases between. The CDR3 loop is CASTQRGGNNEQFF. The CDR3 DNA follows: TGCGCCAGCACTCAAAGGGGGGGAAACAATGAGCAGTTCTTC.

This clonotype was detected only once. The DNA for the CDR3 is TGTGCCAGCAGTTACGCCCTAGCGGGAGTGGTGGGCCAAGAGACCCAGTACTTC. This codes for CASSYALAGVVGQETQYF. The rearrangement links TRBV6-2 or TRBV6-3 to TRBJ2-5; 10 nucleotides match TRBD2. CDR3 size: 18 residues. The trim removed 2 bases at V and 1 base at J, leaving 10 bases unmatched. Germline CDR1 reads MNHEY; CDR2 reads SVGEGT.

The V and J genes are TRBV7-2 and TRBJ1-2; a possible D gene is TRBD1 (5 bases). Germline values: CDR1 SGHTA, CDR2 FQGNSA. Trimming removed 1 base at V and 5 bases at J, with 14 bases between. This CDR3 contains 15 residues. The CDR3 bases are TGTGCCAGCAGCTTAGTCAGGGACGGGGCTTATGGCTACACCTTC. Protein sequence: CASSLVRDGAYGYTF.

The chain couples TRBV6-5 to TRBJ1-6, with 7 bases lining up with TRBD1. The CDR3 totals 14 residues. With 6 bases clipped from V and 4 bases from J, the junction kept 3 bases outside the gene matches. Germline V gene sequence: CDR1 MNHEY, CDR2 SVGAGI. CDR3 DNA sequence: TGTGCCAGCAGCGACAGGGAATATAATTCACCCCTCCACTTT. This codes for CASSDREYNSPLHF.

The V and J genes are TRBV10-3 and TRBJ2-7, with 8 bases aligning to TRBD2. V lost 0 bases and J lost 4; bases outside the gene matches: 2. Germline V gene lookup returns CDR1 ENHRY and CDR2 SYGVKD. This CDR3 comprises 14 residues. The CDR3 DNA is TGTGCCATCAGTGAGTCGACTAGCGTGTACGAGCAGTACTTC. It translates to CAISESTSVYEQYF.

This clonotype was observed a handful of times. The chain uses TRBV6-6 and TRBJ2-7; perhaps TRBD2 as D (6 bases). CDR3 size: 15 residues. Germline CDR1 MNHNY, CDR2 SVGAGI (reference sequence). The germline V and J ends were trimmed by 4 bases and 2 bases, with 15 bases remaining between them. The CDR3 region is CASSFLGLHPYEQYF. CDR3 DNA sequence: TGTGCCAGCAGTTTCTTGGGACTGCACCCCTACGAGCAGTACTTC.